The clone carrying this T cell receptor beta chain was observed at least ten times. Its antigen remains unknown. The record originates from a study of T cells in Graves' hyperthyroidism and ophthalmopathy. Overall study findings and caveats: Most thyroid clonotypes with frequency above 0.001 were detected in blood. Ophthalmopathy was identified by the model a median around 6 months ahead of onset.

Uncontrolled infection, other autoimmune disease, pregnancy or lactation excluded patients. Amplification of TCR beta CDR3 regions used RNA as the template. TCR CDR3 regions were first amplified by RT-PCR with HTBI primers. TCRdb used MiXCR to reprocess the multiplex PCR reads, holding one entry per CDR3 protein. The sample lists around 660,000 distinct CDR3 sequences, about 45% occurring once. Per germline, CDR1 SEHNR and CDR2 FQNEAQ (reference sequence). The CDR3 contains 11 residues. V was trimmed by 1 base and J by 14 bases, leaving 11 bases between them. The source material was peripheral blood or thyroid tissue (not recorded which). The rearrangement joins TRBV7-9 to TRBJ2-5; D is unclear. The receptor's source is an adult man with Graves' disease, either hyperthyroidism or ophthalmopathy (not recorded which). This CDR3 reads CASSLGVARYF. DNA of the CDR3: TGTGCCAGCAGCTTAGGAGTGGCCCGTTACTTC. The whole variable domain, remainder taken from reference TRBV7-9 and TRBJ2-5, is DTGVSQNPRHKITKRGQNVTFRCDPISEHNRLYWYRQTLGQGPEFLTYFQNEAQLEKSRLLSDRFSAERPKGSFSTLEIQRTEQGDSAMYLCASSLGVARYFGPGTRLLVL.